This T cell receptor beta chain was recovered during a study of cytomegalovirus exposure and HLA in healthy donors. Findings and caveats of the study: One later analysis reportedly identified an Asian-associated ancestry cluster that showed fewer N-insertions than the roughly 700-donor mean. In all likelihood, a cluster of highly shared sequence variants was a sequencing artifact. As immune exposure information, only CMV serostatus was available.

Those who donated were healthy bone marrow donors. For this clone: Its antigen is not known.

Primers: 60 Vbeta forward and 13 Jbeta reverse. Clones were read by immunoSEQ multiplex PCR, and TCRdb kept only the in-frame ones, dropping some. Of tens of thousands of clones in the sample, roughly 78% were seen once. Germline CDR1 is KGHSH and CDR2 is LQKENI. This CDR3 region has 15 residues. With 2 bases clipped from V and 4 bases from J, the junction kept 7 bases outside the gene matches. This chain joins TRBV18 and TRBJ2-7, with 8 bases fitting TRBD1. The sequencing input was PBMCs. This TCR was recovered from a male donor in good health and CMV-seropositive. The DNA for the CDR3 is TGTGCCAGCTCACCAACGGGACAGGCGTCGTACGAGCAGTACTTC. Amino acids: CASSPTGQASYEQYF. Using reference TRBV18 and TRBJ2-7 for the parts outside the CDR3, the full variable domain is NAGVMQNPRHLVRRRGQEARLRCSPMKGHSHVYWYRQLPEEGLKFMVYLQKENIIDESGMPKERFSAEFPKEGPSILRIQQVVRGDSAAYFCASSPTGQASYEQYFGPGTRLTVT.